This T cell receptor beta chain was recorded in a study of cytomegalovirus exposure and HLA in healthy donors. Looking at the study overall: The roughly 120 validation repertoires matched the roughly 630 first-cohort repertoires in platform, a later analysis reported.

As regards this clone: No antigen is known for it.

Clones were sequenced by immunoSEQ multiplex PCR, and TCRdb holds only the in-frame ones, with some missing. Of tens of thousands of clones listed, 96% were seen once; the top ten hold approximately 1.2%. The CDR3 sequence is 13 residues long. Trimming cost V 9 bases and J 2 bases; bases outside gene matches: 6. From germline, CDR1 is LNHDA and CDR2 SQIVND (reference sequence). Findings of the study overall: Within the 90 to 150 validation repertoires, first-cohort TCR clusters tended to co-occur, according to a later analysis. Reports indicated that the classifier achieved high specificity and sensitivity in diagnosing cytomegalovirus status.

The specimen sequenced was PBMCs. The J gene is TRBJ2-7, the V gene TRBV19; 8 nucleotides line up with TRBD1. This receptor was obtained from a woman younger than 35 in good health and CMV-seronegative. The CDR3 reads CASKDRVTYEQYF. CDR3 DNA: TGTGCCAGCAAGGACAGGGTGACCTACGAGCAGTACTTC.